This TCR beta chain emerged from a study of shared clonotypes between healthy human individuals. Original data processing: With immunoSEQ giving junction-only sequences and no quality scores, filtering differed. Data came from immunoSEQ multiplex PCR; TCRdb stores just in-frame clones and leaves some out. V, J and clone size reflect that table, while D and trimming were determined from the DNA. The top ten clones hold 1.4% to 1.5% of a sample with roughly 1,100,000 clones, around four fifths of them seen once. This clone was picked up one time. Its antigen is unidentified. Findings and limits, study-wide: Deeper or shallower sequencing was expected to change how clonotypes are shared among donors. Few donors limited the genetic and exposure-history diversity represented.

Germline CDR1 reads KGHSH; CDR2 reads LQKENI. Trimming pared 0 bases from V and 9 bases from J, leaving 15 bases between. The CDR3 totals 15 residues. Sequenced: memory CD4+ T cells sorted from blood. As to subset: CD45RA-negative fraction. This chain connects TRBV18 to TRBJ2-1; D not certain. This receptor was taken from a man between 18 and 35 years old in good health. CDR3 nucleotide sequence: TGTGCCAGCTCACCACCGGTAGCCCAATCAAGTGAGCAGTTCTTC. Translated: CASSPPVAQSSEQFF.